The rows below give T cell receptor beta chains drawn from one sample of a study of blood T cell repertoires in COVID-19. Sequencing was performed with immunoSEQ multiplex PCR; in TCRdb, only in-frame clones are kept and a portion is missing. Among some 130,000 clones listed, roughly 90% were seen once. The sequenced sample consisted of peripheral blood. The source of these receptors is a man between 60 and 70 years old with active or convalescent COVID-19. The CDR3 runs from the conserved cysteine through the conserved F or W. Each record gives: V gene, J gene, clone size, D gene, CDR3 protein, CDR3 DNA. D genes are given only for firm matches. A row's size may be missing; if present it is once, few, many or a size class.

v_gene: TRBV9; j_gene: TRBJ1-2; abundance: few; d_gene: NA; CDR3aa: CASSTPTGFYGYTF; CDR3nt: TGTGCCAGCAGCACCCCAACAGGGTTCTATGGCTACACCTTC
v_gene: TRBV19; j_gene: TRBJ1-2; abundance: NA; d_gene: NA; CDR3aa: CASRSNYGYTF; CDR3nt: TGTGCCAGTCGGAGCAACTATGGCTACACCTTC
v_gene: TRBV5-5; j_gene: TRBJ2-7; abundance: NA; d_gene: TRBD2; CDR3aa: CASSSGPSTSNYEQYF; CDR3nt: TGTGCCAGCAGCTCGGGTCCCTCGACTAGCAACTACGAGCAGTACTTC
v_gene: TRBV7-9; j_gene: TRBJ2-1; abundance: NA; d_gene: TRBD2; CDR3aa: CASSFSRGTYNEQFF; CDR3nt: TGTGCCAGCAGCTTCTCGCGGGGGACCTACAATGAGCAGTTCTTC
v_gene: TRBV6-6; j_gene: TRBJ1-1; abundance: NA; d_gene: NA; CDR3aa: CASRRGTAEAFF; CDR3nt: TGTGCCAGCCGACGCGGGACCGCTGAAGCTTTCTTT
v_gene: TRBV6-5; j_gene: TRBJ1-2; abundance: NA; d_gene: NA; CDR3aa: CASSPRGSYGYTF; CDR3nt: TGTGCCAGCAGTCCCCGGGGGTCCTATGGCTACACCTTC
v_gene: TRBV6-1; j_gene: TRBJ1-6; abundance: NA; d_gene: NA; CDR3aa: CASSERTENSPLHF; CDR3nt: TGTGCCAGCAGTGAAAGGACAGAGAATTCACCCCTCCACTTT
v_gene: TRBV25-1; j_gene: TRBJ1-1; abundance: NA; d_gene: NA; CDR3aa: CATTGRSGYTEAFF; CDR3nt: TGTGCCACCACGGGGAGATCGGGTTACACTGAAGCTTTCTTT
v_gene: TRBV19; j_gene: TRBJ2-2; abundance: NA; d_gene: TRBD1; CDR3aa: CASRQGENTGELFF; CDR3nt: TGTGCCAGTAGACAGGGGGAAAACACCGGGGAGCTGTTTTTT
v_gene: TRBV10-3; j_gene: TRBJ1-1; abundance: NA; d_gene: NA; CDR3aa: CAITRTDRSTEAFF; CDR3nt: TGTGCCATCACCCGGACGGACAGAAGCACTGAAGCTTTCTTT
v_gene: TRBV3-1/TRBV3-2; j_gene: TRBJ2-2; abundance: NA; d_gene: NA; CDR3aa: CASSRTANTGELFF; CDR3nt: TGTGCCAGCAGCCGAACAGCGAACACCGGGGAGCTGTTTTTT
v_gene: TRBV4-3; j_gene: TRBJ1-2; abundance: NA; d_gene: TRBD1; CDR3aa: CASSQDGTGGPHGYTF; CDR3nt: TGCGCCAGCAGCCAAGATGGGACAGGGGGCCCTCATGGCTACACCTTC
v_gene: TRBV11-2; j_gene: TRBJ2-1; abundance: NA; d_gene: TRBD2; CDR3aa: CASSYGGTSGTLRKFF; CDR3nt: TGTGCCAGCAGCTACGGGGGGACTAGCGGGACCTTAAGAAAGTTCTTC
v_gene: TRBV6-2/TRBV6-3; j_gene: TRBJ1-6; abundance: NA; d_gene: TRBD1; CDR3aa: CASSSRGRGSPLHF; CDR3nt: TGTGCCAGCAGTTCCAGGGGGCGCGGTTCACCCCTCCACTTT
v_gene: TRBV6-2/TRBV6-3; j_gene: TRBJ2-7; abundance: NA; d_gene: TRBD2; CDR3aa: CASSYVGTSGYYEQYF; CDR3nt: TGTGCCAGCAGTTACGTCGGGACTAGCGGGTACTACGAGCAGTACTTC
v_gene: TRBV4-2; j_gene: TRBJ2-1; abundance: once; d_gene: TRBD2; CDR3aa: CASSQESLAGDEQFF; CDR3nt: TGTGCCAGCAGCCAAGAGAGCCTAGCGGGAGATGAGCAGTTCTTC
v_gene: TRBV6-1; j_gene: TRBJ1-4; abundance: NA; d_gene: TRBD1; CDR3aa: CASTQAGDRVPEKLFF; CDR3nt: TGTGCCAGCACTCAAGCCGGGGACAGGGTTCCTGAAAAACTGTTTTTT
v_gene: TRBV28; j_gene: TRBJ2-7; abundance: NA; d_gene: TRBD1; CDR3aa: CASKPTGAFSYEQYF; CDR3nt: TGTGCCAGCAAACCGACAGGGGCCTTTTCCTACGAGCAGTACTTC
v_gene: TRBV7-2; j_gene: TRBJ2-7; abundance: NA; d_gene: NA; CDR3aa: CASSATSPFYEQYF; CDR3nt: TGTGCCAGCAGCGCCACTAGCCCCTTCTACGAGCAGTACTTC
v_gene: TRBV15; j_gene: TRBJ1-4; abundance: once; d_gene: TRBD1; CDR3aa: CATSRGQGKGEKLFF; CDR3nt: TGTGCCACCAGCAGAGGACAGGGCAAAGGAGAAAAACTGTTTTTT
v_gene: TRBV24-1; j_gene: TRBJ2-2; abundance: NA; d_gene: TRBD2; CDR3aa: CATSDPGLADGELFF; CDR3nt: TGTGCCACCAGTGACCCGGGACTAGCGGACGGGGAGCTGTTTTTT
v_gene: TRBV15; j_gene: TRBJ1-6; abundance: NA; d_gene: NA; CDR3aa: CATSRGGGNSPLHF; CDR3nt: TGTGCCACCAGCAGAGGGGGAGGGAATTCACCCCTCCACTTT
v_gene: TRBV9; j_gene: TRBJ2-7; abundance: once; d_gene: TRBD1; CDR3aa: CASSCPPPGQKAYEQYF; CDR3nt: TGTGCCAGCAGCTGTCCTCCCCCGGGACAGAAGGCCTACGAGCAGTACTTC
v_gene: TRBV7-3; j_gene: TRBJ2-3; abundance: NA; d_gene: TRBD2; CDR3aa: CASSFQAGGADTQYF; CDR3nt: TGTGCCAGCAGCTTCCAAGCGGGGGGGGCAGATACGCAGTATTTT
v_gene: TRBV10-3; j_gene: TRBJ2-3; abundance: NA; d_gene: NA; CDR3aa: CAISDGASTDTQYF; CDR3nt: TGTGCCATCAGTGACGGTGCAAGCACAGATACGCAGTATTTT
v_gene: TRBV19; j_gene: TRBJ2-2; abundance: NA; d_gene: NA; CDR3aa: CASSSFVDSNTGELFF; CDR3nt: TGTGCCAGTAGTAGTTTCGTGGACTCGAACACCGGGGAGCTGTTTTTT
v_gene: TRBV7-8; j_gene: TRBJ2-5; abundance: NA; d_gene: NA; CDR3aa: CASSLAPGVQETQYF; CDR3nt: TGTGCCAGCAGCTTAGCTCCCGGGGTCCAAGAGACCCAGTACTTC
v_gene: TRBV27; j_gene: TRBJ2-7; abundance: few; d_gene: TRBD2; CDR3aa: CASSLSSRGDEQYF; CDR3nt: TGTGCCAGCAGTTTATCGAGTCGGGGGGACGAGCAGTACTTC
v_gene: TRBV28; j_gene: TRBJ2-4; abundance: once; d_gene: NA; CDR3aa: CASRGAAKNIQYF; CDR3nt: TGTGCCAGCCGGGGGGCAGCCAAAAACATTCAGTACTTC
v_gene: TRBV6-6; j_gene: TRBJ1-4; abundance: NA; d_gene: TRBD1; CDR3aa: CASSLGTVNEKLFF; CDR3nt: TGTGCCAGCAGTCTCGGGACAGTTAATGAAAAACTGTTTTTT
v_gene: TRBV9; j_gene: TRBJ2-3; abundance: NA; d_gene: NA; CDR3aa: CASSVRGSHTDTQYF; CDR3nt: TGTGCCAGCAGCGTCAGAGGGTCCCACACAGATACGCAGTATTTT
v_gene: TRBV19; j_gene: TRBJ1-1; abundance: NA; d_gene: TRBD1; CDR3aa: CASSMKGAGTEAFF; CDR3nt: TGTGCCAGTAGTATGAAGGGGGCTGGCACTGAAGCTTTCTTT
v_gene: TRBV9; j_gene: TRBJ1-6; abundance: NA; d_gene: NA; CDR3aa: CASSALLGGSPLHF; CDR3nt: TGTGCCAGCAGCGCCCTCCTGGGGGGATCACCCCTCCACTTT
v_gene: TRBV5-1; j_gene: TRBJ2-3; abundance: NA; d_gene: NA; CDR3aa: CASSLVVGGRTDTQYF; CDR3nt: TGCGCCAGCAGCTTGGTTGTGGGGGGGCGAACAGATACGCAGTATTTT
v_gene: TRBV6-2/TRBV6-3; j_gene: TRBJ1-1; abundance: NA; d_gene: NA; CDR3aa: CASSLGTPGGTEAFF; CDR3nt: TGTGCCAGCAGCCTCGGGACACCGGGTGGCACTGAAGCTTTCTTT
v_gene: TRBV7-9; j_gene: TRBJ2-2; abundance: NA; d_gene: NA; CDR3aa: CASSPTPGELFF; CDR3nt: TGTGCCAGCAGCCCTACCCCCGGGGAGCTGTTTTTT
v_gene: TRBV19; j_gene: TRBJ2-1; abundance: NA; d_gene: TRBD1; CDR3aa: CASKDRADEQFF; CDR3nt: TGTGCCAGTAAGGACAGGGCCGATGAGCAGTTCTTC
v_gene: TRBV7-9; j_gene: TRBJ2-1; abundance: NA; d_gene: TRBD2; CDR3aa: CASSPREAGREAYNEQFF; CDR3nt: TGTGCCAGCAGTCCCAGGGAAGCTGGGCGGGAGGCTTACAATGAGCAGTTCTTC
v_gene: TRBV7-8; j_gene: TRBJ1-5; abundance: NA; d_gene: NA; CDR3aa: CASRSTFDGKQPQHF; CDR3nt: TGTGCCAGCAGGTCAACGTTTGACGGGAAACAGCCCCAGCATTTT
v_gene: TRBV3-1/TRBV3-2; j_gene: TRBJ2-7; abundance: NA; d_gene: TRBD2; CDR3aa: CASSQLLADEQYF; CDR3nt: TGTGCCAGCAGCCAGTTACTAGCGGACGAGCAGTACTTC
v_gene: TRBV5-1; j_gene: TRBJ2-5; abundance: NA; d_gene: NA; CDR3aa: CASSLALQKETQYF; CDR3nt: TGCGCCAGCAGCTTGGCCCTACAGAAAGAGACCCAGTACTTC
v_gene: TRBV6-2/TRBV6-3; j_gene: TRBJ2-7; abundance: NA; d_gene: NA; CDR3aa: CASSSPNLYSTGGQYF; CDR3nt: TGTGCCAGCAGTTCCCCCAACCTCTACAGCACCGGAGGGCAGTACTTC
v_gene: TRBV4-3; j_gene: TRBJ2-1; abundance: NA; d_gene: TRBD2; CDR3aa: CASSQGLPAGGPSGEQFF; CDR3nt: TGCGCCAGCAGCCAAGGATTACCGGCGGGGGGGCCGTCCGGTGAGCAGTTCTTC
v_gene: TRBV6-1; j_gene: TRBJ1-5; abundance: NA; d_gene: TRBD1; CDR3aa: CASSETGGGQPQHF; CDR3nt: TGTGCCAGCAGTGAAACAGGGGGTGGACAGCCCCAGCATTTT
v_gene: TRBV14; j_gene: TRBJ1-2; abundance: NA; d_gene: TRBD1; CDR3aa: CASSQQRTGNGYTF; CDR3nt: TGTGCCAGCAGCCAACAACGGACAGGGAATGGCTACACCTTC